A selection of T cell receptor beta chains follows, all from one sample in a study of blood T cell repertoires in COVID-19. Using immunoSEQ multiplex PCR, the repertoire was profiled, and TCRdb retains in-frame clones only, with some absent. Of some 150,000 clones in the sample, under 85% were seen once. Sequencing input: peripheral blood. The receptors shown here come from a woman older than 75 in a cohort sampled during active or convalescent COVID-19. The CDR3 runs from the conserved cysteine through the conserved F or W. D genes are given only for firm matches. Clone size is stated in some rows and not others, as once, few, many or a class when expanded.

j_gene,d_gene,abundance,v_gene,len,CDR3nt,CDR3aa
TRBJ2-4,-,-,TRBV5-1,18,TGCGCCAGCAGCTTTCCCCTAGGTGGGGGCTTGACCAAAAACATTCAGTACTTC,CASSFPLGGGLTKNIQYF
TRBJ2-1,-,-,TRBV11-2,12,TGTGCCAGCAGCCGCCGAACGAGTGAGCAGTTCTTC,CASSRRTSEQFF
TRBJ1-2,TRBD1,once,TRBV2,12,TGTGCCAGTAGGGGACAGAACTATGGCTACACCTTC,CASRGQNYGYTF
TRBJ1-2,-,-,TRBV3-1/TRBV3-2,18,TGTGCCAGCAGCCAAGATAGGTCGTTCGGAGTTACTAACTATGGCTACACCTTC,CASSQDRSFGVTNYGYTF
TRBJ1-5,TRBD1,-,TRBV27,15,TGTGCCAGCCCCCTGGGACAGAATAGCAATCAGCCCCAGCATTTT,CASPLGQNSNQPQHF
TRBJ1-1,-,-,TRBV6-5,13,TGTGCCAGCAGTCGCCGGGGAGGCACTGAAGCTTTCTTT,CASSRRGGTEAFF
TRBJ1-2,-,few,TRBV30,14,TGTGCCTGGAGTCTCCCAGGGGAAACATATGGCTACACCTTC,CAWSLPGETYGYTF
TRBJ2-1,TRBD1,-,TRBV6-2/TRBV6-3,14,TGTGCCAGCAGCGGGACAGGGGGATTGAATGAGCAGTTCTTC,CASSGTGGLNEQFF
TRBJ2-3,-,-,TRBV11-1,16,TGTGCCAGCAGCCAACCCGACTTCCTTGGCTCCGATACGCAGTATTTT,CASSQPDFLGSDTQYF
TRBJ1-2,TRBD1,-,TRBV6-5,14,TGTGCCAGCAGAGACAGGGGGCAGGGCTATGGCTACACCTTC,CASRDRGQGYGYTF
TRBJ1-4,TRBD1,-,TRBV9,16,TGTGCCAGCAGCGGTCGGAGGGGGCGATTCGAGAGGGAACTGTTTTTT,CASSGRRGRFERELFF
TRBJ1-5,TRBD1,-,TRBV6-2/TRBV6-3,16,TGTGCCAGCAGCCCCTGGACAGGGGGTGGGGATCAGCCCCAGCATTTT,CASSPWTGGGDQPQHF
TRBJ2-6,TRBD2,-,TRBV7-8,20,TGTGCCAGCAAACTGCAGCGGGGGGGCCCCGGGCTCTCTGGGGCCAACGTCCTGACTTTC,CASKLQRGGPGLSGANVLTF
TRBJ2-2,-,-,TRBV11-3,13,TGTGCCAGCAGCTCCTTCGGTACCGGGGAGCTGTTTTTT,CASSSFGTGELFF
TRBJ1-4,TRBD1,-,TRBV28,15,TGTGCCAGCAATCCATATAGGGACAGGGGAATTGGACTGTTTTTT,CASNPYRDRGIGLFF
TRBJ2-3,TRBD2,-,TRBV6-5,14,TGTGCCAGCAGTTCGAGCGGGGCCACAGATACGCAGTATTTT,CASSSSGATDTQYF